This T cell receptor beta chain originates from a study of blood T cell repertoires in COVID-19. Study-level information: The cDNA or gDNA used as material had been derived from T cells, B-cell-depleted T cells, or PBMCs.

Two consecutive negative NP/OP PCR tests, clearance, or resolved symptoms defined Cohort 3 recovery. This clone has just one count. Assay: immunoSEQ multiplex PCR; the TCRdb copy retains only in-frame clones and omits some. Here the sample spans roughly 220,000 clones, roughly 84% being singletons. CDR3 length equals 16 residues. Germline V gives CDR1 SGHRS, CDR2 YFSETQ. V dropped 4 bases and J dropped 9; count of bases not matched to a gene: 10. The rearrangement links TRBV5-1 to TRBJ2-1; 13 bases match TRBD2. The sequenced sample was PBMCs or T cells enriched from blood (not recorded which). The origin of this receptor is a woman aged 35 to 49 who had recovered from COVID-19. CDR3 in amino acids: CASSPQLAGGPVEQFF. CDR3 DNA: TGCGCCAGCAGCCCCCAACTAGCGGGAGGGCCCGTTGAGCAGTTCTTC.